One and the same sample provided the 9 T cell receptor beta chains below, sequenced in a study of T cells in Graves' hyperthyroidism and ophthalmopathy. RNA transcripts gave rise to amplified TCR beta CDR3 regions. TCR CDR3 underwent first-round RT-PCR with the HTBI primer set. TCRdb reprocessed the multiplex PCR reads with MiXCR, giving one entry per CDR3 protein. The data contain roughly 710,000 distinct CDR3 sequences, 35% of them seen just once; the ten biggest clones take up roughly 31%. The specimen was blood. Receptors were obtained from a woman between 40 and 50 years old with Graves' hyperthyroidism.

There are a few counts of this clonotype. V usage is TRBV12-3 or TRBV12-4 and J usage is TRBJ2-2; D possibly uses TRBD1 or TRBD2 (5 bases each). Deletions cut 5 bases from V and 1 base from J, with 14 bases between. CDR3 length: 16 amino acids. CDR3 DNA sequence: TGTGCCAGCAGTCATCAGGGACGGGAGAACACCGGGGAGCTGTTTTTT. This codes for CASSHQGRENTGELFF.

This clonotype was picked up a small number of times. The CDR3 region has the DNA TGCAGTGCTATGGGACTAGCGGCAGAGACCCAGTACTTC. This codes for CSAMGLAAETQYF. This chain links TRBV20-1 with TRBJ2-5; 11 nucleotides match TRBD2. With V trimmed by 4 bases and J by 4 bases, 2 bases remained unmatched. The germline CDR1 and CDR2 sequences are DFQATT and SNEGSKA (reference sequence). This CDR3 comprises 13 residues.

This clonotype has at least ten counts. This chain uses TRBV20-1 with TRBJ2-7; 11 bases map to TRBD2. V lost 3 bases, J lost 3 bases, and 4 bases stayed unmatched. Germline lookup yields CDR1 DFQATT and CDR2 SNEGSKA (reference sequence). CDR3 length: 14 residues. CDR3 DNA: TGCAGTGCTAGGGGACTAGCGGTAAACTACGAGCAGTACTTC. Its translation: CSARGLAVNYEQYF.

This clonotype was picked up many times. J is TRBJ2-2 and V is TRBV10-1; 7 positions agree with TRBD1. Germline V gives CDR1 WNHNN, CDR2 SYGVQD (reference sequence). CDR3 length equals 13 residues. The V and J ends lost 6 bases and 5 bases, in that order; junction bases with no gene match: 3. The CDR3, as DNA: TGCGCCAGCAGACCACAGGGGACCGGGGAGCTGTTTTTT. It encodes CASRPQGTGELFF.

This clonotype has at least ten counts. The V and J genes are TRBV13 and TRBJ1-1, with a weak D call TRBD1 (5 bases). This CDR3 has 19 residues. Germline-derived CDR1 and CDR2 are PRHDT and FYEKMQ (reference sequence). V was pared by 3 bases and J by 6 bases, with 29 bases between. CDR3 region: CASSFPSLVNDRIRAEAFF. The CDR3 bases are TGTGCCAGCAGCTTCCCCTCTTTGGTGAACGACAGAATAAGAGCTGAAGCTTTCTTT.

This clonotype was seen ten or more times. The chain joins TRBV7-9 to TRBJ2-2; 7 nucleotides agree with TRBD1. The CDR3 is 14 residues long. Looked up from germline, CDR1 is SEHNR and CDR2 is FQNEAQ (reference sequence). V lost 11 bases to trimming and J lost 1 base; unmatched junction nucleotides: 7. Written as DNA, the CDR3 is TGTGCCTCTAAGGGACAGATGAACACCGGGGAGCTGTTTTTT. Amino acids: CASKGQMNTGELFF.

The chain links TRBV20-1 to TRBJ1-1, with no clear D. This CDR3 is built from 15 residues. The germline V gene encodes CDR1 DFQATT and CDR2 SNEGSKA (reference sequence). Trimming shortened V by 5 bases and J by 6 bases, and 22 bases separated the two germline ends. The CDR3 DNA sequence: TGCAGTGCTCGGGTTCTAAAGGTTTCGAGGGCTGAAGCTTTCTTT. It translates to CSARVLKVSRAEAFF.

This clonotype was seen more than once but under ten times. Relative to the germline gene, one junction end is altered; a read error may explain this. The CDR3 loop is CASSYRKARDQPQHF. The DNA for the CDR3 is TGTGCCAGCAGTTACAGGAAAGCTCGCGATCAGCCCCAGCATTTT. The genes are TRBV10-3 and TRBJ1-5, with D perhaps matching TRBD1 (5 bases). The CDR3 extends over 15 amino acids. CDR1 and CDR2 (germline): ENHRY, SYGVKD.

The chain carries TRBV4-1 and TRBJ2-7, with D maybe TRBD1 (6 bases). From germline, CDR1 is MGHRA and CDR2 YSYEKL. The CDR3 covers 14 residues. The V gene lost 3 bases and the J gene lost 2 bases, with 11 bases spanning the gap. Here the CDR3 DNA reads TGCGCCAGCAGCCACGTCGGACAGACCTACGAGCAGTACTTC. Translation gives CASSHVGQTYEQYF.